The TCR beta chain described here comes from a study of regulatory T cells in long-lasting Graves disease. General observations from the study: Accuracy may have suffered from the small sample size.

The time point here: newly diagnosed GD, antithyroid drugs for less than 3 months. Extracted PBMC RNA gave rise to the TCR library. Through Arm-PCR of CDR3 regions and iRepertoire HTBI primers, TCR beta libraries were built. TCRdb re-derived calls from the multiplex PCR reads in MiXCR, one entry per CDR3 protein. This sample has roughly 500,000 distinct CDR3 sequences, with 14% found just once. This clonotype occurred many times. Its target is not known. From germline, CDR1 is MNHEY and CDR2 SMNVEV (reference sequence). CDR3 length equals 16 residues. Trimming removed 8 bases at V and 1 base at J, with 20 bases between. These same data were also listed under a study on T cells in Graves' hyperthyroidism and ophthalmopathy.

Sequences were derived from peripheral blood mononuclear cells (PBMCs), sampled at new diagnosis, from a patient treated with antithyroid drugs. The clonotype was recovered from a woman aged 45-60 years with Graves disease. This chain links TRBV27 with TRBJ1-2, with TRBD1 as a possible D gene (5 bases). CDR3 residues: CASELTQWGGNYGYTF. The CDR3 nucleotides read TGTGCCAGCGAGTTAACTCAATGGGGCGGTAACTATGGCTACACCTTC.